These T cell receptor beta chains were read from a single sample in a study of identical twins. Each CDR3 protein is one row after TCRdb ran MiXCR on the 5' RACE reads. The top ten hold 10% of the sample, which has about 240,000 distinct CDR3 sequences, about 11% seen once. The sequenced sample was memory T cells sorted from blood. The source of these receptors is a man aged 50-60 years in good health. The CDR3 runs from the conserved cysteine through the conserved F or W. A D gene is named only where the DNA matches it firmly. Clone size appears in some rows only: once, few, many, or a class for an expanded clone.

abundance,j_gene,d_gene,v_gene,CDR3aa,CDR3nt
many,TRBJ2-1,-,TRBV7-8,CASSLDGSGGYYNEQFF,TGTGCCAGCAGCTTAGATGGGTCGGGGGGCTACTACAATGAGCAGTTCTTC
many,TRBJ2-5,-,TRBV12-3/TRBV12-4,CASSLVRGGETQYF,TGTGCCAGCAGTTTGGTCAGGGGGGGAGAGACCCAGTACTTC
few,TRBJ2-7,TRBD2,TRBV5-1,CASRVGLAGGTAGYEQYF,TGCGCCAGCAGAGTTGGACTAGCGGGAGGAACGGCCGGCTACGAGCAGTACTTC
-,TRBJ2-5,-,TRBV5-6,CASSWRETQYF,TGTGCCAGCAGCTGGCGGGAGACCCAGTACTTC
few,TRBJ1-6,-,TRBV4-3,CASSQEGTGHNSPLHF,TGCGCCAGCAGCCAAGAAGGGACCGGCCATAATTCACCCCTCCACTTT
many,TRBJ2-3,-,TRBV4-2,CASSQTQESTDTQYF,TGTGCCAGCAGCCAGACACAGGAGTCCACAGATACGCAGTATTTT
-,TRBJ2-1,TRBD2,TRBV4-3,CASSQEAAGGPYNEQFF,TGCGCCAGCAGCCAAGAAGCGGCGGGAGGGCCTTACAATGAGCAGTTCTTC
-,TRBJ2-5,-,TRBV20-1,CSASQDSRGETQYF,TGCAGTGCTAGCCAGGACTCGAGGGGGGAGACCCAGTACTTC
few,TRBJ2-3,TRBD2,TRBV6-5,CASSSGLAGPDTQYF,TGTGCCAGCAGTTCGGGACTAGCGGGGCCAGATACGCAGTATTTT
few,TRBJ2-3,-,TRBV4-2,CASSQSAGARTDTQYF,TGTGCCAGCAGCCAAAGTGCGGGGGCTCGAACAGATACGCAGTATTTT
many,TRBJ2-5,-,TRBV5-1,CASSLANQGGRETQYF,TGCGCCAGCAGCTTGGCCAACCAGGGAGGTCGGGAGACCCAGTACTTC
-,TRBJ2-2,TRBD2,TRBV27,CASSRLAGLNTGELFF,TGTGCCAGCAGTAGATTAGCGGGTTTGAACACCGGGGAGCTGTTTTTT
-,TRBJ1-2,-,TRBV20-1,CSALSRGRYYGYTF,TGCAGTGCTCTTTCCCGGGGCAGGTACTATGGCTACACCTTC
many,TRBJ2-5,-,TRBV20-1,CSAREPGQETQYF,TGCAGTGCTAGAGAGCCAGGACAAGAGACCCAGTACTTC
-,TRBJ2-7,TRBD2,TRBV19,CASSTGLASPKQYF,TGTGCCAGTAGTACGGGACTAGCTTCACCTAAGCAGTACTTC
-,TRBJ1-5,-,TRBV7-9,CNWGQPQHF,TGTAACTGGGGTCAGCCCCAGCATTTT
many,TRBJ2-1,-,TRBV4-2,CASSQSLTGHNEQFF,TGTGCCAGCAGCCAAAGCTTAACGGGGCACAATGAGCAGTTCTTC
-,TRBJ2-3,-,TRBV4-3,CASSQARGGDTQYF,TGCGCCAGCAGCCAAGCCCGGGGAGGCGATACGCAGTATTTT
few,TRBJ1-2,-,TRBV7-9,CASSFVDRRANYGYTF,TGTGCCAGCAGCTTCGTCGACAGGCGAGCTAACTATGGCTACACCTTC
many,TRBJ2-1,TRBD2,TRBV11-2,CASSSRGRGAYNEQFF,TGTGCCAGCAGCTCCCGGGGGCGGGGGGCTTACAATGAGCAGTTCTTC
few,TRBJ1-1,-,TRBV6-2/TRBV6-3,CASTEVWGWTEAFF,TGTGCCAGCACCGAGGTTTGGGGATGGACTGAAGCTTTCTTT
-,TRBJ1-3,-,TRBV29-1,CSVTLDSPFSGNTIYF,TGCAGCGTTACTTTGGACAGCCCATTCTCTGGAAACACCATATATTTT
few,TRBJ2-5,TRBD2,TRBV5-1,CASRLGTSGRQETQYF,TGCGCCAGCCGATTGGGGACTAGCGGGAGACAAGAGACCCAGTACTTC
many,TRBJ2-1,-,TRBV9,CASSDYNSYNEQFF,TGTGCCAGCAGCGACTATAACTCCTACAATGAGCAGTTCTTC
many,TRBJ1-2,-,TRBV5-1,CASRVSVQGSSGYTF,TGCGCCAGCCGTGTGAGTGTCCAGGGTAGCTCTGGCTACACCTTC
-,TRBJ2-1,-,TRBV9,CASSVGAGAYNEQFF,TGTGCCAGCAGCGTTGGGGCAGGGGCCTACAATGAGCAGTTCTTC
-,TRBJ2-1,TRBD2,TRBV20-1,CSASGTSGAGDEQFF,TGCAGTGCTAGCGGGACTAGCGGGGCCGGGGATGAGCAGTTCTTC
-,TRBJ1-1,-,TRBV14,CASSRTGTNTEAFF,TGTGCCAGCAGCCGGACGGGGACGAACACTGAAGCTTTCTTT
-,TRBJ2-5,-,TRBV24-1,CATSAPTTQETQYF,TGTGCCACCAGTGCGCCGACGACTCAAGAGACCCAGTACTTC
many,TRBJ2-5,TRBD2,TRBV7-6,CASSLTELAGKETQYF,TGTGCCAGCAGCTTAACAGAACTAGCGGGGAAAGAGACCCAGTACTTC
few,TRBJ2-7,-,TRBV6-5,CASSYSIGSYEQYF,TGTGCCAGCAGTTACTCAATAGGGTCCTACGAGCAGTACTTC
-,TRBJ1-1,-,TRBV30,CAWSVLGGTEAFF,TGTGCCTGGAGTGTACTCGGGGGCACTGAAGCTTTCTTT
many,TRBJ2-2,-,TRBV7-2,CASSLTAAQTGELFF,TGTGCCAGCAGCTTAACAGCAGCCCAAACCGGGGAGCTGTTTTTT
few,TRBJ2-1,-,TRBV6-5,CASSYSESHNEQFF,TGTGCCAGCAGTTACTCGGAGTCCCACAATGAGCAGTTCTTC
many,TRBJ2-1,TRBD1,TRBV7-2,CASSSDRVGEQFF,TGTGCCAGCAGCTCCGACAGGGTTGGTGAGCAGTTCTTC
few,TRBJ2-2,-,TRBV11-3,CASSRNGLGELFF,TGTGCCAGCAGCCGCAACGGGCTGGGGGAGCTGTTTTTT
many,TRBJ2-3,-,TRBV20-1,CSAVRTVGRDTQYF,TGCAGTGCCGTCCGGACAGTCGGCCGAGATACGCAGTATTTT
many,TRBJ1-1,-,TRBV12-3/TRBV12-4,CASSLTGALIGNTEAFF,TGTGCCAGCAGTTTAACGGGGGCGCTTATCGGGAACACTGAAGCTTTCTTT
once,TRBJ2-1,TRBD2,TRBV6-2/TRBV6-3,CASRKLAGGTYNEQFF,TGTGCCAGCAGAAAACTAGCGGGAGGCACCTACAATGAGCAGTTCTTC
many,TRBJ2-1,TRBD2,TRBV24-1,CATSDPGLAGNNEQFF,TGTGCCACCAGTGACCCGGGACTAGCGGGGAACAATGAGCAGTTCTTC
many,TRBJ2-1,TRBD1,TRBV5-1,CASSLIPGTGPVGNEQFF,TGCGCCAGCAGCTTGATTCCCGGGACAGGGCCTGTGGGAAATGAGCAGTTCTTC
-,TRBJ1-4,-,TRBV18,CASSRSGGKELFF,TGTGCCAGCTCCCGATCCGGGGGAAAGGAACTGTTTTTT
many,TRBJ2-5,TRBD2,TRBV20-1,CSGSGSWETQYF,TGCAGTGGGAGCGGGAGCTGGGAGACCCAGTACTTC
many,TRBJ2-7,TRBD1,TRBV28,CASSPAGTGVYEQYF,TGTGCCAGCAGTCCCGCCGGGACAGGGGTTTACGAGCAGTACTTC
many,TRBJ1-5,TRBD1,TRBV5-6,CASSYRQGVQPQHF,TGTGCCAGCAGCTATCGACAGGGGGTCCAGCCCCAGCATTTT
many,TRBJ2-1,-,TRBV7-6,CASSLLARSSYNEQFF,TGTGCCAGCAGCTTACTAGCTCGAAGCTCCTACAATGAGCAGTTCTTC
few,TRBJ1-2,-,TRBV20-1,CSGPKGVDGYTF,TGCAGTGGCCCGAAGGGTGTCGATGGCTACACCTTC
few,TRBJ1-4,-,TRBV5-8,CASSYGSGGVTNEKLFF,TGTGCCAGCAGCTACGGATCGGGGGGCGTAACTAATGAAAAACTGTTTTTT
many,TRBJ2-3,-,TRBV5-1,CASSLVDTQYF,TGCGCCAGCAGCTTGGTGGATACGCAGTATTTT
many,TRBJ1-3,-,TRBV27,CASSFKGTGNTIYF,TGTGCCAGCAGTTTTAAGGGGACTGGAAACACCATATATTTT
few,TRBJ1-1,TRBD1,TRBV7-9,CASSLAGQGNTEAFF,TGTGCCAGCAGCTTAGCGGGACAGGGGAACACTGAAGCTTTCTTT
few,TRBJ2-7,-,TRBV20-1,CSARAPARSYEQYF,TGCAGTGCTAGAGCACCGGCGCGCTCCTACGAGCAGTACTTC
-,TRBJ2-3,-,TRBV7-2,CASSLAWDDTQYF,TGTGCCAGCAGCCTCGCCTGGGACGATACGCAGTATTTT
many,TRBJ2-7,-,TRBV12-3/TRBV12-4,CASSLKLAALYEQYF,TGTGCCAGCAGTTTAAAGCTAGCAGCCCTTTACGAGCAGTACTTC
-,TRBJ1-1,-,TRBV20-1,CSARETGAFF,TGCAGTGCTAGAGAGACGGGAGCTTTCTTT
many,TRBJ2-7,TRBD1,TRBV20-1,CSAGQGAVSEQYF,TGCAGTGCTGGACAGGGGGCTGTTAGCGAGCAGTACTTC
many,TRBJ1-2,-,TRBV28,CASSLVSGSTRYGYTF,TGTGCCAGCAGTTTAGTTTCGGGCAGTACCCGATATGGCTACACCTTC
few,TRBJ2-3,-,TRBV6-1,CASTMVGTDTQYF,TGTGCCAGCACGATGGTGGGCACAGATACGCAGTATTTT
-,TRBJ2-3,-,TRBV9,CASSVTGRYTDTQYF,TGTGCCAGCAGCGTAACAGGGAGATACACAGATACGCAGTATTTT